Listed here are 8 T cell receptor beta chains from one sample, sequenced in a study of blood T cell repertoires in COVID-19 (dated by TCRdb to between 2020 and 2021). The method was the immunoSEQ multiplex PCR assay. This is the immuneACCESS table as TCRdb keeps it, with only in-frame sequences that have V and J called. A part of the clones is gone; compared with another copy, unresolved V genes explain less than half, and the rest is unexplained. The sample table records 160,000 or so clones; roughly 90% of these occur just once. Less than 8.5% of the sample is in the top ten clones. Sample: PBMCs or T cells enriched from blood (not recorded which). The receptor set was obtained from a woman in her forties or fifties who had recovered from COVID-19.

The CDR3, as DNA: TGTGCCAGCAGCGGCGCCGGGCAGGGGAAGGCCGGGGAGCTGTTTTTT. Amino acid sequence: CASSGAGQGKAGELFF. The chain recombines TRBV5-4 with TRBJ2-2; the D gene is possibly TRBD1 (6 bases). The germline CDR1 and CDR2 sequences are SGHNT and YYREEE (reference sequence). This CDR3 has 16 amino acids. V was shortened by 4 bases and J by 6 bases, with 19 bases between the two germline ends.

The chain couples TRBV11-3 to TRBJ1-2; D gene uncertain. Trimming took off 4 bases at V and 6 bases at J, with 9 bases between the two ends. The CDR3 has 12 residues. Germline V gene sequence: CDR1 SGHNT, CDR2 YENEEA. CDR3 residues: CASSSRRDGYTF. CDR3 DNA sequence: TGTGCCAGCAGCTCCCGGCGGGATGGCTACACCTTC.

CDR3 nucleotides: TGTGCCAGCAGCTTAGCTGTCGGACAGGGGGTCTATGGCTACACCTTC. It codes for CASSLAVGQGVYGYTF. V and J are TRBV7-2 and TRBJ1-2, with 10 bases lining up with TRBD1. This CDR3 has 16 residues. The J segment lost 4 bases and the V segment lost 0 bases, leaving 5 bases of the junction unmatched. The germline V gene encodes CDR1 SGHTA and CDR2 FQGNSA.

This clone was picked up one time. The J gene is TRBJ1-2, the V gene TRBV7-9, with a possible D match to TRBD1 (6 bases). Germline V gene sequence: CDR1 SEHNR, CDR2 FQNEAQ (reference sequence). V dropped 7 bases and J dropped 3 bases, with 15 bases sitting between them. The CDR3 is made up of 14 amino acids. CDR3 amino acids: CASIQGQAYYGYTF. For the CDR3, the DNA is TGTGCCAGCATCCAGGGGCAGGCCTACTATGGCTACACCTTC. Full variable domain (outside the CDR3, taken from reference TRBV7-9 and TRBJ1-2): DTGVSQNPRHKITKRGQNVTFRCDPISEHNRLYWYRQTLGQGPEFLTYFQNEAQLEKSRLLSDRFSAERPKGSFSTLEIQRTEQGDSAMYLCASIQGQAYYGYTFGSGTRLTVV.

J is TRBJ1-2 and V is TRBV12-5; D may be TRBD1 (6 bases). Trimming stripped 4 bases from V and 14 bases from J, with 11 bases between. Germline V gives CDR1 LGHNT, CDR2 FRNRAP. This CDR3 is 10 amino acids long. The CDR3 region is CASGSQGKTF. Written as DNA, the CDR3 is TGTGCTAGTGGTTCACAGGGAAAAACCTTC. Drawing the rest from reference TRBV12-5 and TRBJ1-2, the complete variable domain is DARVTQTPRHKVTEMGQEVTMRCQPILGHNTVFWYRQTMMQGLELLAYFRNRAPLDDSGMPKDRFSAEMPDATLATLKIQPSEPRDSAVYFCASGSQGKTFGSGTRLTVV.

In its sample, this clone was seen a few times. The CDR3 protein is CASSLGATAGGTF. The CDR3 bases are TGTGCCAGCAGCTTAGGGGCGACTGCCGGGGGCACCTTC. The V and J genes are TRBV7-2 and TRBJ1-2; D is possibly TRBD1 (5 bases). From germline, CDR1 is SGHTA and CDR2 FQGNSA. Deletions cut 1 base from V and 13 bases from J, with 16 bases between. The CDR3 contains 13 residues.

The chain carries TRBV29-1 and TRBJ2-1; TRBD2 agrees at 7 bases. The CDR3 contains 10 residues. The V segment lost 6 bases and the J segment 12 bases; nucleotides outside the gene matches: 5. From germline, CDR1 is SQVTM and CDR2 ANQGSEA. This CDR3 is CSVGGGSQFF. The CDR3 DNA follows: TGCAGCGTCGGCGGGGGATCGCAGTTCTTC.

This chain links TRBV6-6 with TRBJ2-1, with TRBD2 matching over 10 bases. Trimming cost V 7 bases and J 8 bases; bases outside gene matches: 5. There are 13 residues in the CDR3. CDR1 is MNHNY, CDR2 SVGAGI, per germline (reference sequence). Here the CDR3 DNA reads TGTGCCAGCACCAGCGGGGGGGCTTATGAGCAGTTCTTC. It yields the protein CASTSGGAYEQFF.